Following are 22 T cell receptor beta chains from one sample sequenced in a study of CD8+CD57+ T cells in acquired aplastic anemia. Genomic DNA provided the template from which TCR beta VDJ and CDR3 profiles were obtained. TCRdb recomputed calls from the reads with MiXCR, one row per CDR3 protein. The sample has 150,000 to 200,000 distinct CDR3 sequences, over 60% seen once; the top ten hold about 43%. Sample: sorted CD4+, CD8+, or CD8+CD57+ T cells (not recorded which) from PBMCs. These receptor sequences come from a human donor with severe aplastic anemia or a healthy control (not recorded which).

This rearrangement joins TRBV6-4 to TRBJ2-1; D call uncertain. Germline V gene lookup returns CDR1 MRHNA and CDR2 SNTAGT. Trimming cost V 5 bases and J 2 bases, with 16 bases left between them. The CDR3 length is 16 residues. Here the CDR3 DNA reads TGTGCCAGCAGTCCCCGGGTCAGCGTTACCTACAATGAGCAGTTCTTC. This codes for CASSPRVSVTYNEQFF.

The table lists this clonotype with a few counts. The chain is built from TRBV6-6 and TRBJ1-4; D perhaps matches TRBD1 (5 bases). V was pared by 6 bases and J by 0 bases, with 26 bases between. The CDR3 has 20 amino acids. Germline V lookup: CDR1 MNHNY, CDR2 SVGAGI (reference sequence). CDR3: CASSFPSWDGYSSTNEKLFF. The CDR3 region has the DNA TGTGCCAGCAGCTTTCCGTCGTGGGACGGATATAGTTCAACTAATGAAAAACTGTTTTTT.

This CDR3 is CATSELDNQPQHF. The CDR3 DNA reads TGTGCCACCAGTGAACTTGACAATCAGCCCCAGCATTTT. This chain uses TRBV24-1 with TRBJ1-5; D remains ambiguous. The CDR3 is 13 residues long. Deletions cut 4 bases from V and 3 bases from J, with 6 bases between. In germline, CDR1 is KGHDR, CDR2 SFDVKD.

This clonotype was recorded many times. The chain is built from TRBV2 and TRBJ1-1; no clear D. This CDR3 contains 13 residues. Looked up from germline, CDR1 is SNHLY and CDR2 is FYNNEI. The V end lost 8 bases, the J end lost 4 bases, and 14 bases lay between the germline ends. CDR3 sequence (DNA): TGTGCCAGCGTCTGGAACTGGAGCACTGAAGCTTTCTTT. It encodes CASVWNWSTEAFF.

This clonotype was detected only once. The chain couples TRBV6-1 to TRBJ2-7; 9 nucleotides line up with TRBD1. Per germline, CDR1 MNHNS and CDR2 SASEGT. V dropped 8 bases and J dropped 6; count of bases not matched to a gene: 5. There are 12 residues in the CDR3. CDR3 nucleotides: TGTGCCAGCCCGGGACAGGGTATCGAGCAGTACTTC. Translation: CASPGQGIEQYF.

This clonotype was detected a few times. The chain carries TRBV7-9 and TRBJ2-5; maybe TRBD2 (5 bases). This CDR3 is 14 amino acids long. The germline V gene encodes CDR1 SEHNR and CDR2 FQNEAQ (reference sequence). Trimming left V 6 bases short and J 2 bases short, with 13 bases between. The CDR3 DNA reads TGTGCCAGCAGGTCAGGAGGACCTCAAGAGACCCAGTACTTC. Translating gives CASRSGGPQETQYF.

The chain couples TRBV20-1 to TRBJ2-7; D may be TRBD1 (5 bases). This CDR3 has 13 residues. Between the trimmed V and J ends, which lost 3 bases and 3 bases, there was a span of 12 bases. CDR1 and CDR2 (germline): DFQATT, SNEGSKA (reference sequence). The chain's CDR3 is CSASDDRYYEQYF. As DNA, the CDR3 is TGCAGTGCTAGTGATGACAGATACTACGAGCAGTACTTC.

The rearrangement joins TRBV11-2 to TRBJ1-6; tentatively, D is TRBD1 (5 bases). Germline lookup yields CDR1 SGHAT and CDR2 FQNNGV. This CDR3 spans 18 amino acids. Trimming removed 1 base from V and 4 bases from J, with 17 bases in between. CDR3 residues: CASSLVGGTASYNSPLHF. As DNA, the CDR3 is TGTGCCAGCAGCTTAGTGGGGGGAACAGCCAGTTATAATTCACCCCTCCACTTT.

The CDR3 nucleotides read TGTGCCAGTAGTATAGTAGCCGGCTACGAGCAGTACTTC. Amino acid sequence: CASSIVAGYEQYF. This chain links TRBV19 with TRBJ2-7; D is ambiguous. CDR3 length equals 13 residues. With 1 base removed from V and 3 bases from J, the gap between germline ends came to 7 bases. Germline V gives CDR1 LNHDA, CDR2 SQIVND (reference sequence). The entire variable domain, with the rest obtained from reference TRBV19 and TRBJ2-7, is as follows: DGGITQSPKYLFRKEGQNVTLSCEQNLNHDAMYWYRQDPGQGLRLIYYSQIVNDFQKGDIAEGYSVSREKKESFPLTVTSAQKNPTAFYLCASSIVAGYEQYFGPGTRLTVT.

The rearrangement links TRBV12-3 or TRBV12-4 to TRBJ1-2; TRBD1 might be the D (5 bases). V was pared by 3 bases and J by 1 base, with 9 bases between. CDR3 length: 14 residues. This CDR3 reads CASSFRTINYGYTF. The CDR3 bases are TGTGCCAGCAGTTTCCGGACAATTAACTATGGCTACACCTTC.

This clonotype was seen repeatedly, ten times or more. The V and J genes are TRBV9 and TRBJ2-5; D may be TRBD2 (5 bases). V was cut by 0 bases and J by 5 bases, with 14 bases left in between. The CDR3 spans 15 residues. Per germline, CDR1 SGDLS and CDR2 YYNGEE. CDR3 sequence (DNA): TGTGCCAGCAGCGTAGGAACTAGTACGGGGGAGACCCAGTACTTC. It translates to CASSVGTSTGETQYF.

This clonotype was found many times. The chain employs TRBV19 and TRBJ2-3; 12 nucleotides align to TRBD2. Trimming at V came to 1 base and at J to 3 bases, leaving 2 bases not matched to a gene. The CDR3 has 16 amino acids. Per the germline V gene, CDR1 is LNHDA and CDR2 is SQIVND (reference sequence). In DNA form, the CDR3 reads TGTGCCAGTAGTATAGGTCTAGCGGGGGGGACAGATACGCAGTATTTT. Amino acids: CASSIGLAGGTDTQYF.

As for this clonotype: A much larger clone differs from this one at a single base, so this may be a read error. The chain is built from TRBV6-2 or TRBV6-3 and TRBJ2-7, with D possibly matching TRBD1 (7 bases). Germline CDR1 reads MNHEY; CDR2 reads SVGEGT. V was cut by 7 bases and J by 9 bases, with 19 bases left in between. CDR3 length: 13 amino acids. The CDR3 bases are TGTGCCAGCACCCACAGGGGAGGCGGTGGGCAGTACTTC. It specifies CASTHRGGGGQYF.

This clonotype occurred a few times. The genes are TRBV19 and TRBJ2-2, with TRBD2 matching 11 bases. Germline loops: CDR1 LNHDA, CDR2 SQIVND (reference sequence). V dropped 4 bases and J dropped 3; count of bases not matched to a gene: 4. The CDR3 has 16 residues. Here the CDR3 DNA reads TGTGCCAGTAGTAAAAGGACTAGCGGGTACACCGGGGAGCTGTTTTTT. Its protein is CASSKRTSGYTGELFF.

Regarding this clonotype: One end of the junction fails to match germline, which may point to a read error. This rearrangement joins TRBV10-3 to TRBJ2-7, with 10 bases fitting TRBD2. CDR3 size: 15 residues. Germline V gene data show CDR1 as ENHRY and CDR2 as SYGVKD. DNA for the CDR3: TGTGCCAGCAGTTACAGGGGGACTAGCGTTGGCGAGCAGTACTTC. As protein: CASSYRGTSVGEQYF.

This clonotype showed up just a few times. CDR3: CSAVLEYESYEQYF. The CDR3 DNA follows: TGCAGTGCTGTCTTAGAGTACGAATCCTACGAGCAGTACTTC. V usage is TRBV20-1 and J usage is TRBJ2-7; D ambiguous. V was cut by 5 bases and J by 1 base, with 15 bases left in between. The CDR3 has 14 amino acids. CDR1 is DFQATT and CDR2 is SNEGSKA in the germline V gene (reference sequence).

The sample holds one count of this clonotype. The rearrangement uses TRBV10-3 and TRBJ2-3; 9 bases fit TRBD2. The CDR3 is made up of 14 amino acids. The germline gives CDR1 ENHRY, CDR2 SYGVKD. V shed 2 bases and J 3 bases; nucleotides not matched to a gene: 0. CDR3 protein: CAISETSGTDTQYF. The CDR3 nucleotides are TGTGCCATCAGTGAGACTAGCGGGACAGATACGCAGTATTTT.

This clonotype was seen only once. The V gene is TRBV7-6, the J gene TRBJ1-4; D call uncertain. V was trimmed by 1 base and J by 6 bases, leaving 9 bases between them. CDR3 size: 14 residues. The V gene's germline CDR1 is SGHVS and CDR2 FNYEAQ. CDR3 region: CASSLVIQDEKLFF. The CDR3 DNA reads as TGTGCCAGCAGCTTAGTCATTCAGGATGAAAAACTGTTTTTT.

The CDR3 DNA reads as TGTGCCAGCAGCTTAGGAGCCCTTGGGACTAGCGGGACAGGCGAGCAGTACTTC. Amino acids: CASSLGALGTSGTGEQYF. J is TRBJ2-7 and V is TRBV7-6, with TRBD2 identical over 13 bases. The CDR3 totals 18 residues. CDR1 is SGHVS and CDR2 is FNYEAQ in the germline V gene. The trim removed 1 base at V and 6 bases at J, leaving 12 bases unmatched.

In DNA form, the CDR3 reads TGTGCCGCAGGGGGCTATGCGGACACTGAAGCTTTCTTT. This sequence encodes CAAGGYADTEAFF. The chain has TRBV2 and TRBJ1-1, with TRBD1 identical over 8 bases. Unmatched junction bases numbered 8, after V lost 11 bases and J lost 3 bases. The CDR3 is 13 amino acids. Germline CDR1 is SNHLY and CDR2 is FYNNEI.

The gene calls are TRBV7-9 and TRBJ2-1, with a tentative D call TRBD2 (5 bases). The V and J ends lost 5 bases and 9 bases respectively, with 14 bases between them. The CDR3 loop spans 13 amino acids. Germline V lookup: CDR1 SEHNR, CDR2 FQNEAQ (reference sequence). Written as DNA, the CDR3 is TGTGCCAGCAGCGAGGGAGAAGGTGGTGAGCAGTTCTTC. This sequence encodes CASSEGEGGEQFF.

This chain connects TRBV9 to TRBJ2-7; 8 bases fit TRBD2. CDR3 length: 18 amino acids. V lost 5 bases, J lost 1 base, and 17 bases stayed unmatched. The germline gives CDR1 SGDLS, CDR2 YYNGEE. CDR3: CASSLRRSSGGNSYEQYF. Written as DNA, the CDR3 is TGTGCCAGCAGTCTGAGGCGGTCAAGCGGGGGTAATTCCTACGAGCAGTACTTC.